These 6 T cell receptor beta chains came from one sample sequenced in a study of PD-1 blockade in classical Hodgkin lymphoma. No patient escaped relapse after autologous stem cell transplantation, and brentuximab vedotin exposure varied. Here immunoSEQ multiplex PCR was the method, and the copy in TCRdb shows in-frame clones only, minus some. The table records more than 90,000 clones, around 81% of them present only once. The sample in question was peripheral blood mononuclear cells (PBMCs), obtained before the second cycle of nivolumab. The receptors shown here come from a human donor with classical Hodgkin lymphoma.

This clone was observed at least ten times. The chain links TRBV9 to TRBJ2-5; 9 nucleotides match TRBD1. Per the germline V gene, CDR1 is SGDLS and CDR2 is YYNGEE. The V gene end was trimmed by 4 bases and the J gene end by 2 bases; junction bases not matched to a gene: 3. The CDR3 is made up of 14 amino acids. The chain's CDR3 is CASSPTGGQETQYF. For the CDR3, the DNA is TGTGCCAGCAGCCCGACAGGGGGTCAAGAGACCCAGTACTTC.

The CDR3 DNA reads as TGTGCCAGCAGCCCAGGGACAGGGGAAATGTATGGCTACACCTTC. Protein product: CASSPGTGEMYGYTF. This rearrangement joins TRBV7-8 to TRBJ1-2; 10 bases match TRBD1. The CDR3 runs 15 residues. Looked up from germline, CDR1 is SGHVS and CDR2 is FQNEAQ. V was pared by 5 bases and J by 5 bases, with 8 bases of the junction left unmatched. The full variable domain, with the rest looked up from reference TRBV7-8 and TRBJ1-2, is GAGVSQSPRYKVAKRGQDVALRCDPISGHVSLFWYQQALGQGPEFLTYFQNEAQLDKSGLPSDRFFAERPEGSVSTLKIQRTQQEDSAVYLCASSPGTGEMYGYTFGSGTRLTVV.

This sequence joins TRBV7-2 and TRBJ2-6; D gene unclear. The germline V and J ends were trimmed by 5 bases and 4 bases, with 9 bases remaining between them. The CDR3 loop spans 14 amino acids. Germline CDR1 and CDR2: SGHTA and FQGNSA. DNA of the CDR3: TGTGCCAGCAGCCCGACCCGGGGGGCCAACGTCCTGACTTTC. Its translation is CASSPTRGANVLTF.

J is TRBJ2-2 and V is TRBV7-8; D uncertain. The ends were cut back, 1 base at V and 7 bases at J, with 7 bases in the middle. This CDR3 spans 13 amino acids. From germline, CDR1 is SGHVS and CDR2 FQNEAQ. The CDR3 loop reads CASSLERFGELFF. The CDR3 region has the DNA TGTGCCAGCAGCTTAGAGCGTTTCGGGGAGCTGTTTTTT.

This clone was counted a single time. The V gene is TRBV19, the J gene TRBJ2-6; D is ambiguous. The CDR3 runs 12 residues. Trimming stripped 8 bases from V and 7 bases from J, with 9 bases between. Germline CDR1 is LNHDA and CDR2 is SQIVND (reference sequence). The CDR3 protein is CASGFVANVLTF. CDR3 bases: TGTGCCAGTGGCTTTGTTGCCAACGTCCTGACTTTC.

The V gene is TRBV7-5, the J gene TRBJ1-2. TRBV7-5 is a pseudogene. The CDR3 loop spans 11 amino acids. The DNA of the CDR3 is TGTGCCAGCAGCCGGGGCTATGGCTACACCTTC. It codes for CASSRGYGYTF.